The following is a T cell receptor (beta chain) sequence with its context. The antigen is unknown. For TCR beta, libraries came from iRepertoire HTBI primers and Arm-PCR of CDR3 regions. TCRdb reanalysed the multiplex PCR reads using MiXCR and keeps one entry per CDR3 protein. This table has about 460,000 distinct CDR3 sequences, roughly 23% appearing once. The sample originates from a study of regulatory T cells in long-lasting Graves disease. Whole-study findings and limits: TCR diversity was lower in persistent Graves' patients than in newly diagnosed ones. Gene preferences differed: TRBV28, TRBJ1-2, TRBJ2-5 in persistent cases.

This sample's time point: persistent/refractory GD, antithyroid drugs over 5 years with positive TRAb. Extracted RNA from PBMCs served as the source of the TCR library. Doctors identified Graves' disease using the American Thyroid Association guidelines. V shed 7 bases and J shed 2 bases, with 14 bases lying between them. The CDR3 is 14 residues long. Germline V gives CDR1 MNHNS, CDR2 SASEGT. J is TRBJ2-5 and V is TRBV6-1; either TRBD1 or TRBD2 may fit D (5 bases each). This sequence originates from a female donor with Graves disease. Specimen: peripheral blood mononuclear cells (PBMCs), collected when the disease was refractory, from a patient treated with antithyroid drugs. In nucleotides, the CDR3 is TGTGCCAGCAACTCTGGGACGTGGCAAGAGACCCAGTACTTC. Translating gives CASNSGTWQETQYF.